This T cell receptor (beta chain) was sequenced during a study of T-cell reconstitution after alpha-beta-depleted transplantation in children. Per germline, CDR1 LGHDT and CDR2 YNNKEL (reference sequence). The CDR3 is 11 amino acids. V gave up 7 bases and J gave up 8 bases, with 11 bases separating them. This clonotype occurred a few times. Preparation of the TCRbeta library involved a method that used unique molecular identifiers. TCRdb re-derived calls from the PCR reads in MiXCR, one entry per CDR3 protein. The data hold around 340,000 distinct CDR3 sequences, with approximately 12% observed a single time.

The receptor was isolated from a human donor who donated a stem cell graft to a child with Fanconi anemia. V usage is TRBV3-1 and J usage is TRBJ1-2; tentative D call: TRBD1 (6 bases). Sequencing was performed on PBMCs, taken from the stem cell graft. CDR3 in amino acids: CASNGGGGYTF. The CDR3 bases are TGTGCCAGCAACGGAGGGGGAGGCTACACCTTC.